Sequencing of this TCR beta chain was carried out in a study of beta chain features in type 1 diabetes. Findings of the study overall: Type 1 diabetes patients had VDJ junctions that carried fewer insertions and more deletions. Shortening that was moderate but significant affected the TCRB CDR3s of Type 1 diabetes patients in all four CD4+ subsets.

To note about this clone: Its antigen is not identified.

V shed 5 bases, J shed 1 base, and the junction held 4 bases outside the gene matches. This CDR3 has 14 amino acids. CDR1 is WNHNN, CDR2 SYGVQD, per germline (reference sequence). Via CD45RO/CCR7/CD25/CD127/CD95/CD27, cells of the CD4+ naive, central memory, regulatory and stem cell-like memory subsets were sorted. As every portion of the isolated RNA was reverse transcribed, the sequencing read expressed TCRB transcripts. Method: immunoSEQ multiplex PCR; TCRdb's copy keeps in-frame clones and lacks some. The sample lists around 100,000 clones, 28% occurring once. This receptor was obtained from a woman aged 18-29 years with type 1 diabetes. The sample taken for sequencing was central memory CD4+ T cells from blood. V and J are TRBV10-1 and TRBJ2-5; 7 bases agree with TRBD1. The CDR3: CASSTGQAQETQYF. The CDR3 nucleotides read TGCGCCAGCAGTACCGGACAGGCCCAAGAGACCCAGTACTTC.